Listed below are T cell receptor beta chains from one sample, sequenced in a study of blood T cell repertoires in COVID-19. This table comes from immunoSEQ multiplex PCR, and its TCRdb copy is limited to in-frame clones, with some not included. This sample has 40,000 to 50,000 clones; about four fifths occur once, and the top ten carry roughly 45%. The sequencing input was peripheral blood. The receptor source for this set is a woman aged 80 or over with acute or convalescent COVID-19. CDR3s include the opening cysteine and the closing phenylalanine or tryptophan. The order of the fields is D gene, clone size, J gene, V gene, CDR3 protein, CDR3 DNA. A D gene is named only where the DNA matches it firmly. Some rows have no size entry. The others give once, few or many, or a class for an expanded clone.

>-|-|TRBJ2-1|TRBV6-2/TRBV6-3
CASSSSGAGADHEQFF
TGTGCCAGCAGTTCCTCCGGGGCAGGGGCTGATCATGAGCAGTTCTTC
>-|-|TRBJ1-1|TRBV14
CASSQFAQGRSEAFF
TGTGCCAGCAGCCAATTTGCACAGGGAAGGTCTGAAGCTTTCTTT
>-|-|TRBJ1-2|TRBV5-1
CASSAGEGYTF
TGCGCCAGCAGCGCAGGGGAAGGCTACACCTTC
>TRBD1|-|TRBJ1-4|TRBV2
CASRGTDGDEKLFF
TGTGCCAGCAGGGGGACAGATGGGGATGAAAAACTGTTTTTT
>-|-|TRBJ1-2|TRBV6-5
CASSYSRRDRAGYTF
TGTGCCAGCAGTTACTCGAGGAGGGATAGGGCTGGCTACACCTTC
>TRBD1|-|TRBJ1-4|TRBV11-3
CASSLQGGTNEKLFF
TGTGCCAGCAGCTTGCAGGGGGGAACTAATGAAAAACTGTTTTTT
>-|few|TRBJ1-2|TRBV29-1
CSVREEASVSGYTF
TGCAGCGTCCGAGAGGAGGCCAGTGTAAGTGGCTACACCTTC
>TRBD2|once|TRBJ2-3|TRBV10-2
CASSESVRGGDTQYF
TGCGCCAGCAGTGAGTCGGTACGGGGGGGCGATACGCAGTATTTT
>-|few|TRBJ2-1|TRBV7-3
CASSLSRTGKNEQFF
TGTGCCAGCAGCCTCTCCCGGACGGGGAAAAATGAGCAGTTCTTC
>-|-|TRBJ1-1|TRBV2
CASSVGRDNTEAFF
TGTGCCAGCAGTGTCGGACGGGATAACACTGAAGCTTTCTTT
>-|-|TRBJ1-5|TRBV9
CASSADSSNQPQHF
TGTGCCAGCAGCGCCGACAGTAGCAATCAGCCCCAGCATTTT
>-|-|TRBJ2-2|TRBV7-9
CASSSSLGWAGELFF
TGTGCCAGCAGCTCCTCACTAGGATGGGCCGGGGAGCTGTTTTTT
>-|-|TRBJ1-2|TRBV2
CASRDWAYGYTF
TGTGCCAGCAGGGACTGGGCCTATGGCTACACCTTC
>-|-|TRBJ1-6|TRBV30
CAWSGLGGLDSPLHF
TGTGCCTGGAGTGGACTTGGGGGGTTAGATTCACCCCTCCACTTT
>-|-|TRBJ2-7|TRBV6-6
CASTPSGAYEQYF
TGTGCCAGCACTCCATCCGGGGCCTACGAGCAGTACTTC
>-|-|TRBJ2-1|TRBV7-2
CASSLSAGVNEQFF
TGTGCCAGCAGCTTAAGCGCAGGGGTCAATGAGCAGTTCTTC
>TRBD2|few|TRBJ2-3|TRBV30
CAWGGGVVGTDTQYF
TGTGCCTGGGGCGGGGGGGTGGTAGGCACAGATACGCAGTATTTT
>-|-|TRBJ2-5|TRBV12-3/TRBV12-4
CASSPNPQYF
TGTGCCAGCAGTCCTAATCCCCAGTACTTC
>TRBD1|-|TRBJ2-7|TRBV19
CASSKVGQVPYEQYF
TGTGCCAGTAGCAAAGTGGGACAGGTCCCCTACGAGCAGTACTTC
>TRBD1|-|TRBJ1-5|TRBV27
CASSPYAWTGEQPQHF
TGTGCCAGCAGTCCGTACGCTTGGACAGGGGAACAGCCCCAGCATTTT
>-|-|TRBJ2-3|TRBV5-1
CASTFLDISTDTQYF
TGCGCCAGCACTTTTTTGGACATTAGCACAGATACGCAGTATTTT